These 17 T cell receptor beta chains originate from one sample sequenced in a study of shared clonotypes between healthy human individuals. Clones were sequenced by immunoSEQ multiplex PCR, and TCRdb holds only the in-frame ones, with some missing. Among 85,000 to 100,000 clones listed, 60% to 70% were seen once. The sequenced sample was memory CD8+ T cells sorted from blood. Subset indicated: CD45RO+ cells pooled with CCR7-negative TemRA cells. The receptors were sampled from a man aged 30 to 45 in good health.

The chain is built from TRBV5-1 and TRBJ2-5; D remains ambiguous. The CDR3 has 11 amino acids. The germline V and J ends were trimmed by 1 base and 4 bases, with 2 bases remaining between them. Germline assignment: CDR1 SGHRS and CDR2 YFSETQ. CDR3 sequence reads: CASSLRETQYF. Here the CDR3 DNA reads TGCGCCAGCAGCTTGCGAGAGACCCAGTACTTC.

This clone has only a few counts. The chain couples TRBV28 to TRBJ2-7; D is unclear. V was shortened by 6 bases and J by 1 base, with 7 bases between the two germline ends. CDR1 MDHEN and CDR2 SYDVKM come from the germline V gene. The length of the CDR3 is 12 residues. CDR3: CASSTTSYEQYF. The DNA of the CDR3 is TGTGCCAGCAGCACAACTTCCTACGAGCAGTACTTC. Full variable domain (missing parts from reference TRBV28 and TRBJ2-7): DVKVTQSSRYLVKRTGEKVFLECVQDMDHENMFWYRQDPGLGLRLIYFSYDVKMKEKGDIPEGYSVSREKKERFSLILESASTNQTSMYLCASSTTSYEQYFGPGTRLTVT.

The chain joins TRBV28 to TRBJ2-3; 7 nucleotides align to TRBD2. The CDR3 is made up of 14 amino acids. V shed 2 bases and J 1 base; nucleotides not matched to a gene: 0. The germline V gene has CDR1 MDHEN and CDR2 SYDVKM. The CDR3, as DNA: TGTGCCAGCAGTTTAACTAGCGGCACAGATACGCAGTATTTT. Protein product: CASSLTSGTDTQYF.

This clone has only a few counts. This chain uses TRBV7-2 with TRBJ2-2; D unclear. CDR1 is SGHTA and CDR2 is FQGNSA in the germline V gene. Trimming cost V 6 bases and J 4 bases, with 6 bases left between them. The CDR3 runs to 12 residues. The CDR3: CASRDLTGELFF. Written as DNA, the CDR3 is TGTGCCAGCAGGGATCTCACCGGGGAGCTGTTTTTT. Drawing the rest from reference TRBV7-2 and TRBJ2-2, the complete variable domain is GAGVSQSPSNKVTEKGKDVELRCDPISGHTALYWYRQSLGQGLEFLIYFQGNSAPDKSGLPSDRFSAERTGGSVSTLTIQRTQQEDSAVYLCASRDLTGELFFGEGSRLTVL.

This chain connects TRBV13 to TRBJ1-1; D is uncertain. Per germline, CDR1 PRHDT and CDR2 FYEKMQ (reference sequence). V gave up 3 bases and J gave up 1 base, with 9 bases separating them. The CDR3 consists of 14 residues. The CDR3 bases are TGTGCCAGCAGCTTCCCTAACTCGAACACTGAAGCTTTCTTT. This gives the protein CASSFPNSNTEAFF.

The chain links TRBV18 to TRBJ2-3; no definite D call. The CDR3 spans 13 residues. V lost 7 bases, J lost 4 bases, and 12 bases lay in between. The germline CDR1 and CDR2 sequences are KGHSH and LQKENI. In DNA form, the CDR3 reads TGTGCCAGCTTATTAGTCTTCCCAGATACGCAGTATTTT. It translates to CASLLVFPDTQYF.

Remarks on this clone: A much larger clone sits a single nucleotide away, making a read error possible. The chain recombines TRBV9 with TRBJ2-7, with D maybe TRBD2 (6 bases). CDR1 is SGDLS and CDR2 is YYNGEE in the germline V gene. V shed 4 bases and J shed 1 base, with 9 bases lying between them. This CDR3 has 13 amino acids. CDR3 in amino acids: CASSPGTSYEQYF. DNA for the CDR3: TGTGCCAGCAGCCCGGGGACTTCCTACGAGCAGTACTTC.

The V gene is TRBV5-4, the J gene TRBJ2-7; no firm D call. This CDR3 region has 13 residues. Germline CDR1 SGHNT, CDR2 YYREEE (reference sequence). V was trimmed by 4 bases and J by 4 bases, leaving 12 bases between them. In DNA, the CDR3 is TGTGCCAGCAGCCGATCTTGGGGATACGAGCAGTACTTC. Translated: CASSRSWGYEQYF. Combining the CDR3 with reference TRBV5-4 and TRBJ2-7 gives the whole variable domain ETGVTQSPTHLIKTRGQQVTLRCSSQSGHNTVSWYQQALGQGPQFIFQYYREEENGRGNFPPRFSGLQFPNYSSELNVNALELDDSALYLCASSRSWGYEQYFGPGTRLTVT.

The chain uses TRBV5-6 and TRBJ1-5, with unresolved D. The CDR3 is made up of 15 amino acids. Germline assignment: CDR1 SGHDT and CDR2 YYEEEE. Trimming removed 4 bases from V and 5 bases from J, with 16 bases in between. The CDR3, as DNA: TGTGCCAGCAGCCCGTGGACGGACCGGTATCAGCCCCAGCATTTT. It codes for CASSPWTDRYQPQHF.

The chain joins TRBV6-6 to TRBJ1-2, with no clear D. The V end was cut by 9 bases, the J end by 2 bases, with 7 bases between. Germline V gives CDR1 MNHNY, CDR2 SVGAGI (reference sequence). This CDR3 has 11 residues. The CDR3 loop is CASNGNYGYTF. The CDR3 DNA is TGTGCCAGTAACGGAAACTATGGCTACACCTTC.

This clone showed up just once. CDR3 protein: CASSVEAGGGTDTQYF. DNA for the CDR3: TGTGCCAGCAGCGTAGAAGCGGGGGGTGGCACAGATACGCAGTATTTT. This chain links TRBV9 with TRBJ2-3; TRBD2 agrees at 9 bases. The CDR3 spans 16 residues. Losses at the gene ends were 0 bases for V and 1 base for J; bases not matched to a gene: 3. CDR1 and CDR2 (germline): SGDLS, YYNGEE.

J is TRBJ2-1 and V is TRBV9; 9 bases match TRBD2. This CDR3 region has 15 residues. After removal of 4 bases from V and 11 bases from J, the junction contained 13 bases not matched to a gene. The germline gives CDR1 SGDLS, CDR2 YYNGEE. The CDR3 nucleotides are TGTGCCAGCAGCCCGTTTCGTAGCGGGAGTCCACAGCAGTTCTTC. Residues: CASSPFRSGSPQQFF.

This chain joins TRBV7-9 and TRBJ2-1; the D call may be TRBD1 or TRBD2 (5 bases each). Trimming took 2 bases from V and 5 from J, leaving 13 bases between them. The germline CDR1 and CDR2 sequences are SEHNR and FQNEAQ (reference sequence). The CDR3 is 15 residues long. Here the CDR3 reads CASSLPSSTDNEQFF. CDR3 coding DNA: TGTGCCAGCAGCTTACCTAGCTCGACAGACAATGAGCAGTTCTTC. The full variable domain, its missing parts supplied by reference TRBV7-9 and TRBJ2-1, is DTGVSQNPRHKITKRGQNVTFRCDPISEHNRLYWYRQTLGQGPEFLTYFQNEAQLEKSRLLSDRFSAERPKGSFSTLEIQRTEQGDSAMYLCASSLPSSTDNEQFFGPGTRLTVL.

In its sample, this clone was seen many times. This sequence joins TRBV7-9 and TRBJ2-5; TRBD2 agrees at 9 bases. V lost 6 bases to trimming and J lost 5 bases; unmatched junction nucleotides: 13. Germline CDR1 and CDR2: SEHNR and FQNEAQ (reference sequence). The CDR3 loop spans 16 amino acids. The CDR3 nucleotides are TGTGCCAGCAGGGGTAAAAGGACTAGCGCAGTGGAGACCCAGTACTTC. Protein product: CASRGKRTSAVETQYF.

The sample holds one count of this clone. The chain is built from TRBV9 and TRBJ2-5; 10 nucleotides align to TRBD2. The V gene end was trimmed by 3 bases and the J gene end by 5 bases; junction bases not matched to a gene: 7. The CDR3 totals 15 residues. Per the germline V gene, CDR1 is SGDLS and CDR2 is YYNGEE. The CDR3 loop is CASSGQGTSEETQYF. DNA for the CDR3: TGTGCCAGCAGCGGCCAAGGGACTAGCGAGGAGACCCAGTACTTC.

The J gene is TRBJ2-7, the V gene TRBV9, with D unclear. The CDR3 covers 14 residues. The germline V gene encodes CDR1 SGDLS and CDR2 YYNGEE. V dropped 0 bases and J dropped 0 bases, with 7 bases sitting between them. The DNA of the CDR3 is TGTGCCAGCAGCGTAGGCACGGTCTCCTACGAGCAGTACTTC. Its protein product is CASSVGTVSYEQYF.

The chain is built from TRBV19 and TRBJ2-7; TRBD2 matches 7 bases. CDR3 length equals 16 residues. V gave up 3 bases and J gave up 1 base; unmatched junction bases: 9. Germline CDR1 reads LNHDA; CDR2 reads SQIVND (reference sequence). DNA for the CDR3: TGTGCCAGTAGTATTTCGGGTCTAGCGGAATCCTACGAGCAGTACTTC. Its protein is CASSISGLAESYEQYF.